This TCR beta chain comes out of a study of cytomegalovirus exposure and HLA in healthy donors. Whole-study findings and limits: The authors later found most CMV-associated TCR beta chains appeared HLA-restricted.

About this clone: Its specificity is unknown.

The primer mix had 60 Vbeta and 13 Jbeta primers. Using immunoSEQ multiplex PCR, the repertoire was profiled, and TCRdb retains in-frame clones only, with some absent. Counted here are about 140,000 clones, around four fifths occurring once; the ten biggest clones make up more than 1.5%. Sequenced input: PBMCs. This sequence was found in a man between 40 and 49 years old in good health and CMV-seronegative.

The CDR3 loop reads CASSQEGPYNANTGELFF. The CDR3 DNA reads as TGCGCCAGCAGCCAAGAGGGGCCGTATAACGCGAACACCGGGGAGCTGTTTTTT. The gene calls are TRBV4-3 and TRBJ2-2, with D perhaps matching TRBD1 (5 bases). V shed 0 bases and J shed 0 bases, with 14 bases lying between them. This CDR3 comprises 18 residues. Germline assignment: CDR1 LGHNA and CDR2 YSLEER.